This TCR beta chain was documented in a study of response to subunit inactivated influenza vaccine (dated by TCRdb to 2017 to 2018). General notes on the study: Deep quantitative profiling of the T cell receptor repertoire was used in the study to follow responses to a trivalent subunit inactivated influenza vaccine.

This clonotype was counted between two and nine times. Its antigen is still unknown. No base quality values were provided; no much bigger clone lies one nucleotide off. V loses 0 bases at its end and J loses 4 bases; junction bases beyond the gene matches: 5. CDR1 and CDR2, looked up from the germline V gene, are LGHNA and YSLEER. Including the terminal cysteine and phenylalanine, the CDR3 comprises 15 residues. The kept DNA is CDR3 alone, 45 bases in frame from the first base. Summary of the overall study and its limitations: It was suggested by the authors that each seasonal influenza vaccination may recruit only a limited number of new T cells.

Libraries came from RT-PCR. Sequencing instrument: Illumina HiSeq 2500. TCRdb cleaned the public reads at Q25 with fastp, built clones with MiXCR and kept in-frame beta chains. Identical CDR3 protein sequences are pooled into one entry, listed with their most common genes and DNA. This sample holds about 780,000 distinct CDR3 sequences; around a sixth were observed only once. Roughly a tenth of the sample rests with the top ten. The clonotype originates from a man aged 50 to 60 who received an inactivated influenza vaccine. Donor details come from another sample of the same person, matched by shared clones. The chain is made from TRBV4-3 and TRBJ2-7, with TRBD2 identical over 8 junction bases. The material sequenced was PBMCs from blood, taken roughly 5 days after vaccination. CDR3 protein: CASSQDKRGRYEQYF. The DNA sequence reads TGCGCCAGCAGCCAAGATAAGCGGGGGAGGTACGAGCAGTACTTC.